These T cell receptor beta chains were read from a single sample in a study of metastatic and nonmetastatic thyroid tumors. TCRdb reprocessed the PCR reads via MiXCR. The sample has about 33,000 clones, over 15% seen once; the top ten hold about 4.4%. Sequencing was carried out using blood. These receptors came from a female donor with papillary thyroid cancer or a benign thyroid nodule (not recorded which). Some clones in this sample may be carry-over from other donors' samples. CDR3s include the opening cysteine and the closing phenylalanine or tryptophan. The D gene is left open where the match is weak. Rows give clone size only sometimes, using once, few, many, or a class for an expanded clone.

>TRBV6-6|TRBJ2-1|TRBD2|many
TGTGCCAGCAGTTACCCCACTAGCGGGGGGGCAAATGAGCAGTTCTTC
CASSYPTSGGANEQFF
>TRBV3-1|TRBJ2-3|.|many
TGTGCCAGCAGCCCACTTAGCACAGATACGCAGTATTTT
CASSPLSTDTQYF
>TRBV7-9|TRBJ2-3|TRBD2|many
TGTGCCAGCAGCTTAAATAAGCGGGGGGCGATAGATACGCAGTATTTT
CASSLNKRGAIDTQYF
>TRBV12-3/TRBV12-4|TRBJ2-2|TRBD2|.
TGTGCCAGCAGTTTAATTGGGCGGCGGGAGGGCCCCTCCGGTGAGCTGTTTTTT
CASSLIGRREGPSGELFF
>TRBV11-2|TRBJ2-7|TRBD2|.
TGTGCCAGCAGCTTAGGGGCTAGCGGGAGGGCCTCCGAGCAGTACTTC
CASSLGASGRASEQYF
>TRBV7-2|TRBJ1-5|TRBD1|.
TGTGCCAGCAGCCTCAACAGGGGCCCCAATCAGCCCCCGCATTTT
CASSLNRGPNQPPHF
>TRBV9|TRBJ1-2|.|many
TGTGCCAGCACATACAGGGAAGATAGCGGCTACACCTTC
CASTYREDSGYTF
>TRBV7-9|TRBJ2-3|.|many
TGTGCCGCCGGAGTAGTGGGCACAGATACGCAGTATTTT
CAAGVVGTDTQYF
>TRBV3-1|TRBJ2-3|TRBD2|many
TGTGCCAGCAGCCAAAGTCTAGCGGGAGAGGGGGCAGATACGCAGTATTTT
CASSQSLAGEGADTQYF
>TRBV7-9|TRBJ2-2|.|many
TGTGCCAGCAGCTTAACGAACACCGGGGAGCTGTTTTTT
CASSLTNTGELFF
>TRBV2|TRBJ1-6|.|many
TGTGCCAGCAGTTGGGACGGGCTAATGGCACCCCTCCACTTT
CASSWDGLMAPLHF
>TRBV6-1|TRBJ1-3|.|many
TGTGCCAGCAGCCCCGAATTGTCTGGAAACACCATATATTTT
CASSPELSGNTIYF
>TRBV6-1|TRBJ1-6|.|few
TGCGCCAGCAGGACTGAACTAAATTCACCCCTCCACTTT
CASRTELNSPLHF
>TRBV12-3/TRBV12-4|TRBJ2-1|TRBD1|few
TGTGCCAGCAGGGTACAGGGGTCAGCCCTCTACAATGAGCAGCTCTTC
CASRVQGSALYNEQLF
>TRBV20-1|TRBJ2-1|.|many
TGCAGTGCTAGAGATCCAGAGCGGGCGGGCAATGAGCAGTTCTTC
CSARDPERAGNEQFF
>TRBV7-2|TRBJ2-1|TRBD2|many
TGTGCCAGCAGCTTGGGACTAGCACCCGAGCAGTTCTTC
CASSLGLAPEQFF
>TRBV19|TRBJ2-1|.|many
TGTGCCAGTAGTTGGTCGGATTACAATGAGCAGTTCTTC
CASSWSDYNEQFF
>TRBV6-2/TRBV6-3|TRBJ2-7|TRBD2|few
TGTGCCAGCAGTTACCTCGGACTAGCGGGAGGGCTATGGGAGCAGTACTTC
CASSYLGLAGGLWEQYF
>TRBV9|TRBJ2-5|.|many
TGTGCCAGCAGCCCACCGGGACTCCAAGAGACCCAGTACTTC
CASSPPGLQETQYF
>TRBV6-6|TRBJ2-3|.|.
TGTGCCAGCAGTTACTCAGTGCGGAGGGTCACAGATACGCAGTATTTT
CASSYSVRRVTDTQYF
>TRBV5-4|TRBJ2-5|.|.
TGTGCCAGCAGCCGGGGCAGGGGTGGGACCCAGTACTTC
CASSRGRGGTQYF
>TRBV7-3|TRBJ2-2|.|once
TGTGCCAGCAGTTCAACAGTGGACACCAGGGAGCTGTTTTTT
CASSSTVDTRELFF
>TRBV4-1|TRBJ2-7|.|many
TGCGCCAGCAGCCAAGGACCAGTTGCGATTTTAAGCTCCTACGAGCAGTACTTC
CASSQGPVAILSSYEQYF
>TRBV19|TRBJ1-6|.|many
TGTGCCAGCCACACCTCCGGGAGTTCAAATTCACCCCTCCACTTT
CASHTSGSSNSPLHF
>TRBV11-2|TRBJ1-1|.|.
TGTGCCAGCAGCTATAGGGGGACTATCCTGAACACTGAAGCTTTCTTT
CASSYRGTILNTEAFF
>TRBV10-3|TRBJ1-5|.|many
TGTGCCATCAGTGAGTCCTACAGGGAGGGGCATCAGCCCCAGCATTTT
CAISESYREGHQPQHF
>TRBV28|TRBJ1-2|.|few
TGTGCCAGCAGATGGTCCTATGGCTACACCTTT
CASRWSYGYTF
>TRBV12-3/TRBV12-4|TRBJ1-1|.|medium-sized
TGTGCCAGCAGTGCCTCAGGGAGCACTGAAGCTTTCTTT
CASSASGSTEAFF
>TRBV6-1|TRBJ1-2|TRBD1|medium-sized
TGTGCCAGCAGCCTCGACAGGGGGCCTAACTATGGCTACACCTTC
CASSLDRGPNYGYTF
>TRBV6-1|TRBJ1-1|.|few
TGTGCCAGTATTGAACATACAGTAAACACTGAAGCTTTCTTT
CASIEHTVNTEAFF
>TRBV7-4|TRBJ2-1|TRBD2|.
TGTGCCAGCAGCTTGCGTTTAGCGGGAGCCGGGGGGGTTTACAATGAGCAGTTCTTC
CASSLRLAGAGGVYNEQFF
>TRBV28|TRBJ2-1|TRBD2|many
TGTGCCAGCAGTTTACCCCAGCGGGAGGGCCTAAAGAATGAGCAGTTCTTC
CASSLPQREGLKNEQFF
>TRBV7-2|TRBJ2-1|.|few
TGTGCCAGCAGTCTAGCTGTGACCCGGACCAATGAGCAGTTCTTC
CASSLAVTRTNEQFF
>TRBV5-1|TRBJ1-3|.|many
TGCGCCAGCAGCTTGGTTGGAGACTCTGGAAACACCATATATTTT
CASSLVGDSGNTIYF
>TRBV15|TRBJ1-5|.|many
TGTGCCACCAGCAGATTCCGGGACAAAAATCAGCCCCAGCATTTT
CATSRFRDKNQPQHF
>TRBV6-1|TRBJ2-5|TRBD2|few
TGTGCCAGCAGTGAAGCCTCTAGCGGGGTGAGAGAGACCCAGTACTTC
CASSEASSGVRETQYF
>TRBV5-1|TRBJ2-3|.|many
TGCGCCAGCAGCACAGATTCGTCAAGCACAGATACGCAGTATTTT
CASSTDSSSTDTQYF
>TRBV9|TRBJ2-7|.|many
TGTGCCAGCAGCGAGGACAGCGGGGATTGGGAGCAGTACTTC
CASSEDSGDWEQYF
>TRBV11-1|TRBJ2-7|TRBD2|many
TGTGCCAGCAGCTTTTTTTCCCAAGCGGGAGTTGGCGAGCAGTACTTC
CASSFFSQAGVGEQYF
>TRBV7-3|TRBJ2-2|.|.
TGTGCCAGCAGCTTAATGTCCGGGGGCTCCCTGAGTGGCAGGGATCTGTTTTTT
CASSLMSGGSLSGRDLFF
>TRBV2|TRBJ1-5|.|many
TGTGCCAGCAGTTGGGACATCTCCTCGCAGCCCCAGCATTTT
CASSWDISSQPQHF
>TRBV10-1|TRBJ1-6|.|many
TGCGCCAGCAGTGTCGGCTCCTATAATTCACCCCTCCACTTT
CASSVGSYNSPLHF
>TRBV20-1|TRBJ1-1|.|.
TGCAGTGCTAGTGGCCTGGCTGCCGACAGTAACACTGAAGCTTTCTTT
CSASGLAADSNTEAFF
>TRBV19|TRBJ2-5|.|many
TGTGCCAGTAGCGCGACTAGTGGGGTCGAGACCCAGTACTTC
CASSATSGVETQYF
>TRBV28|TRBJ2-6|.|many
TGTGCCAGTCAGGCCGACTCTGGGGCCAACGTCCTGACTTTC
CASQADSGANVLTF